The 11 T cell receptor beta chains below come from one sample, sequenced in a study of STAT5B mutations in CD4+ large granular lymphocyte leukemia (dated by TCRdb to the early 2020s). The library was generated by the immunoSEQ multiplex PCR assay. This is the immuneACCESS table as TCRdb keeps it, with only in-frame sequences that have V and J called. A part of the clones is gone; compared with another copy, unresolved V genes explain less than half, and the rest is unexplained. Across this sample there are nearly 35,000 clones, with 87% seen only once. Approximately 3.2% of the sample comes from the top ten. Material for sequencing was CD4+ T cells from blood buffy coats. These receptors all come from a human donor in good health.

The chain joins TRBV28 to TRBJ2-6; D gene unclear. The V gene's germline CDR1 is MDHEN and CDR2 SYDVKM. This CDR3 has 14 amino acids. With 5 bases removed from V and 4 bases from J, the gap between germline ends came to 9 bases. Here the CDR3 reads CASSGREGANVLTF. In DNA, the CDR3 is TGTGCCAGCAGTGGAAGAGAAGGGGCCAACGTCCTGACTTTC.

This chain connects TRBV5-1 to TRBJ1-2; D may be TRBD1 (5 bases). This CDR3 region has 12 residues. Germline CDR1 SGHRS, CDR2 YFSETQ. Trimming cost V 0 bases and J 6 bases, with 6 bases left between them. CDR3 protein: CASSLEGDGYTF. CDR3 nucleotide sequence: TGCGCCAGCAGCTTGGAAGGGGATGGCTACACCTTC.

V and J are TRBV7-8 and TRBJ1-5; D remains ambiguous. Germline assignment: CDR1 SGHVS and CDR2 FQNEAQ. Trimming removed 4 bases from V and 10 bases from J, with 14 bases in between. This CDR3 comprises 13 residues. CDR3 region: CASSYMGISPQHF. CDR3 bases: TGTGCCAGCAGCTATATGGGAATCAGCCCCCAGCATTTT.

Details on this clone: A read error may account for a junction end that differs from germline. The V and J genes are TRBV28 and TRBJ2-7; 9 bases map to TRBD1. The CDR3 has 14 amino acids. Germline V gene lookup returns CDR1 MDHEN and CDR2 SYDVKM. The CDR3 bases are TGTGCCAGCGGTTTGTTGGGACAGGGATCCGAGCAGTACTTC. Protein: CASGLLGQGSEQYF.

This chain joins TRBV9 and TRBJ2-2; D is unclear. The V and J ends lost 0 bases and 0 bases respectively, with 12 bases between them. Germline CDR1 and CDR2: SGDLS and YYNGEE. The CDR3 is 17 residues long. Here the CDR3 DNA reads TGTGCCAGCAGCGTAGAAGCAGGTGTACCGAACACCGGGGAGCTGTTTTTT. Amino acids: CASSVEAGVPNTGELFF.

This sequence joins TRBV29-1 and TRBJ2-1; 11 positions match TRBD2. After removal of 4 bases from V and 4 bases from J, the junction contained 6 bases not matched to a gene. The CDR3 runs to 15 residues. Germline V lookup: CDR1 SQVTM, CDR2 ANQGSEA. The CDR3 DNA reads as TGCAGCGTTGCGGTAGCGGGAGGGTTATACAATGAGCAGTTCTTC. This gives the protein CSVAVAGGLYNEQFF.

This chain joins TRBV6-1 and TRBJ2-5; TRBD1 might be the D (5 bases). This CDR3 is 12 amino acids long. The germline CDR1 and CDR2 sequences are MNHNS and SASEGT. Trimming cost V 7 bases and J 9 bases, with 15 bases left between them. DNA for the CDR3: TGTGCCAGCAATGGGGCGATAGGGGCCCAGTACTTC. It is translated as CASNGAIGAQYF.

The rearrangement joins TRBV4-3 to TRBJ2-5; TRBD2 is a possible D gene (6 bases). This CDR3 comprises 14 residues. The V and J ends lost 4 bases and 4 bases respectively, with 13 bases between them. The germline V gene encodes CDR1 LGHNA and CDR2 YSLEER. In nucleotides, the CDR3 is TGCGCCAGCAGCCCCCGACTAGATCGAGAGACCCAGTACTTC. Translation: CASSPRLDRETQYF.

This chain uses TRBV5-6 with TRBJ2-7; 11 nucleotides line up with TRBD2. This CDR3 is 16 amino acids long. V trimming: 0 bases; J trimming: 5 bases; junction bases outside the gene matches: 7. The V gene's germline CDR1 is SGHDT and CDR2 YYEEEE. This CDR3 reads CASSLVGLAGGHEQYF. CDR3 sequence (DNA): TGTGCCAGCAGCTTGGTTGGGCTAGCGGGAGGTCACGAGCAGTACTTC.

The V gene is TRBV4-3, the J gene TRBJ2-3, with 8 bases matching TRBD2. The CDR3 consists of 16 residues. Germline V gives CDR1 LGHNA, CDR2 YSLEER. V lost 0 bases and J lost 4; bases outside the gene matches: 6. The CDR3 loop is CASSQDYGRAADTQYF. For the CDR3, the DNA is TGCGCCAGCAGCCAAGATTACGGGAGGGCCGCAGATACGCAGTATTTT.

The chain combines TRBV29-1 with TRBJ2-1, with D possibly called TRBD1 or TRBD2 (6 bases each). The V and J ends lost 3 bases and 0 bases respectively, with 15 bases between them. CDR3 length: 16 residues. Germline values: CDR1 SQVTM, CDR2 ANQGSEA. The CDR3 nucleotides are TGCAGCGTTGAGGGGTATTCGGGGGCCTCCTACAATGAGCAGTTCTTC. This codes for CSVEGYSGASYNEQFF.